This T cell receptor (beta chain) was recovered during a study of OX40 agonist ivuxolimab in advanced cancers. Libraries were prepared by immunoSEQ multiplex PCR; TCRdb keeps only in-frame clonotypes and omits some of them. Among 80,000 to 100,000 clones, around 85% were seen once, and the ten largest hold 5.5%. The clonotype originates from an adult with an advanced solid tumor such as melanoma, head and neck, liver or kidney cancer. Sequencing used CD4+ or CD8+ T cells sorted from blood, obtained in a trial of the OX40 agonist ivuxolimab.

The CDR3 coding sequence is TGTGCCAGCATCCGCGGGGCAACAGGGAACTATGGCTACACCTTC. Amino acids: CASIRGATGNYGYTF. V is TRBV6-1 and J is TRBJ1-2; D possibly corresponds to TRBD1 (6 bases). Trimming shortened V by 7 bases and J by 2 bases, and 17 bases separated the two germline ends. CDR3 length equals 15 residues. Germline V gene sequence: CDR1 MNHNS, CDR2 SASEGT.